The 21 T cell receptor beta chains listed next were all sequenced from one sample in a study of cytomegalovirus exposure and HLA in healthy donors. In the PCR, 60 Vbeta and 13 Jbeta primers were used. Clones were sequenced by immunoSEQ multiplex PCR, and TCRdb holds only the in-frame ones, with some missing. In the table there are some 190,000 clones, approximately 87% of which are singletons. Sequencing was performed on PBMCs. The receptor set was obtained from a man aged 25-45 years in good health and CMV-seronegative.

The chain joins TRBV10-3 to TRBJ2-3; D possibly corresponds to TRBD2 (6 bases). Germline values: CDR1 ENHRY, CDR2 SYGVKD. The CDR3 length is 15 residues. V was clipped by 3 bases and J by 2 bases, with 12 bases between them. The CDR3 sequence: CAISEGGDFTDTQYF. DNA of the CDR3: TGTGCCATCAGTGAAGGCGGGGACTTCACAGATACGCAGTATTTT.

V is TRBV7-8 and J is TRBJ2-6; D is unclear. CDR1 is SGHVS and CDR2 is FQNEAQ in the germline V gene. The CDR3 runs to 15 residues. V was clipped by 5 bases and J by 0 bases, with 8 bases between them. The CDR3 sequence is CASSPQVSGANVLTF. CDR3 nucleotides: TGTGCCAGCAGCCCCCAGGTCTCTGGGGCCAACGTCCTGACTTTC.

Turning to this clone: The same CDR3 also results from other DNA sequences found in this sample. The chain carries TRBV29-1 and TRBJ2-3; 12 bases are shared with TRBD2. The CDR3 is made up of 12 amino acids. V lost 7 bases to trimming and J lost 5 bases; unmatched junction nucleotides: 1. Per germline, CDR1 SQVTM and CDR2 ANQGSEA. The CDR3 is CSGGLAGDTQYF. The CDR3 bases are TGCAGCGGGGGACTAGCGGGAGATACGCAGTATTTT.

The chain links TRBV6-5 to TRBJ2-1, with D possibly TRBD2 on 6 matching bases. This CDR3 contains 14 residues. Germline CDR1 is MNHEY and CDR2 is SVGAGI. V lost 0 bases and J lost 7, with 10 bases in between. The CDR3 DNA follows: TGTGCCAGCAGTTACTCACTAGCAAGGAATGAGCAGTTCTTC. This codes for CASSYSLARNEQFF.

The rearrangement links TRBV28 to TRBJ1-2; D not certain. Germline V gene data show CDR1 as MDHEN and CDR2 as SYDVKM. The V gene lost 2 bases and the J gene lost 2 bases, with 6 bases spanning the gap. The CDR3 has 13 amino acids. CDR3 DNA: TGTGCCAGCAGTTTAGAGGGAAACTATGGCTACACCTTC. Amino acid sequence: CASSLEGNYGYTF.

V is TRBV7-9 and J is TRBJ2-3; unclear D gene. Germline values: CDR1 SEHNR, CDR2 FQNEAQ (reference sequence). V gave up 8 bases and J gave up 3 bases, with 3 bases separating them. The CDR3 loop spans 10 amino acids. The chain's CDR3 is CASSTDTQYF. CDR3 bases: TGTGCCAGCTCTACAGATACGCAGTATTTT. Filled out from reference TRBV7-9 and TRBJ2-3, the complete variable domain reads DTGVSQNPRHKITKRGQNVTFRCDPISEHNRLYWYRQTLGQGPEFLTYFQNEAQLEKSRLLSDRFSAERPKGSFSTLEIQRTEQGDSAMYLCASSTDTQYFGPGTRLTVL.

The chain carries TRBV5-4 and TRBJ2-3; 8 positions match TRBD2. The CDR3 is 14 amino acids. With V trimmed by 7 bases and J by 1 base, 5 bases remained unmatched. Germline lookup yields CDR1 SGHNT and CDR2 YYREEE (reference sequence). The DNA for the CDR3 is TGTGCCAGCGGACTGACTAGCGGCACAGATACGCAGTATTTT. Amino acid sequence: CASGLTSGTDTQYF. Filled out from reference TRBV5-4 and TRBJ2-3, the complete variable domain reads ETGVTQSPTHLIKTRGQQVTLRCSSQSGHNTVSWYQQALGQGPQFIFQYYREEENGRGNFPPRFSGLQFPNYSSELNVNALELDDSALYLCASGLTSGTDTQYFGPGTRLTVL.

The CDR3 region is CASRDRGRDQPQHF. CDR3 DNA sequence: TGTGCCAGCAGGGACAGGGGGCGCGATCAGCCCCAGCATTTT. V usage is TRBV6-6 and J usage is TRBJ1-5; 11 bases are a match to TRBD1. Germline V gene lookup returns CDR1 MNHNY and CDR2 SVGAGI (reference sequence). CDR3 length equals 14 residues. V was pared by 6 bases and J by 5 bases, with 3 bases of the junction left unmatched.

The V and J genes are TRBV28 and TRBJ2-7; 10 bases match TRBD2. This CDR3 region has 14 residues. In germline, CDR1 is MDHEN, CDR2 SYDVKM. Trimming removed 7 bases from V and 4 bases from J; junction bases left unmatched: 7. CDR3 in amino acids: CASKSGRARYEQYF. The CDR3 DNA reads as TGTGCCAGCAAAAGCGGGAGGGCCAGGTACGAGCAGTACTTC. The full variable domain, in which reference TRBV28 and TRBJ2-7 provide the parts outside the CDR3, is DVKVTQSSRYLVKRTGEKVFLECVQDMDHENMFWYRQDPGLGLRLIYFSYDVKMKEKGDIPEGYSVSREKKERFSLILESASTNQTSMYLCASKSGRARYEQYFGPGTRLTVT.

The V call is TRBV19, the J call TRBJ2-2; 10 nucleotides agree with TRBD2. Germline values: CDR1 LNHDA, CDR2 SQIVND (reference sequence). V trimming: 0 bases; J trimming: 6 bases; junction bases outside the gene matches: 7. CDR3 length equals 17 residues. Here the CDR3 DNA reads TGTGCCAGTAGTATAGATAGCGGGGGGCCTTACTCCGGGGAGCTGTTTTTT. This gives the protein CASSIDSGGPYSGELFF.

This sequence joins TRBV7-8 and TRBJ1-2; TRBD1 aligns across 9 bases. J lost 7 bases, V lost 4 bases, and 4 bases had no gene match. The CDR3 is 13 amino acids. The germline V gene encodes CDR1 SGHVS and CDR2 FQNEAQ. CDR3 coding DNA: TGTGCCAGCAGCTGGGACAGGGAAGCTGGCTACACCTTC. Encoded protein: CASSWDREAGYTF.

V and J are TRBV6-1 and TRBJ2-1; 9 nucleotides align to TRBD2. The CDR3 is 17 residues long. Germline CDR1 and CDR2: MNHNS and SASEGT. V lost 3 bases to trimming and J lost 10 bases; unmatched junction nucleotides: 16. CDR3 DNA: TGTGCCAGCAGTGATCCCAGCGGCGGGGGGGCGGCGCGCGAGCAGTTCTTC. It translates to CASSDPSGGGAAREQFF.

J is TRBJ1-5 and V is TRBV7-2; D gene ambiguous. Trimming took 1 base from V and 0 from J, leaving 19 bases between them. The CDR3 contains 19 residues. In germline, CDR1 is SGHTA, CDR2 FQGNSA. The CDR3: CASSLGANPMFYSNQPQHF. As DNA, the CDR3 is TGTGCCAGCAGCTTAGGGGCCAACCCCATGTTTTATAGCAATCAGCCCCAGCATTTT.

This chain uses TRBV30 with TRBJ2-3, with 8 bases fitting TRBD2. Germline V gives CDR1 GTSNPN, CDR2 SVGIG (reference sequence). CDR3 length equals 13 residues. The V and J ends lost 5 bases and 5 bases, in that order; junction bases with no gene match: 6. CDR3 sequence (DNA): TGTGCCTGGGGGACTAGTCGTGGAGATACGCAGTATTTT. Its protein product is CAWGTSRGDTQYF.

The rearrangement links TRBV29-1 to TRBJ2-5; TRBD2 aligns across 9 bases. V dropped 7 bases and J dropped 2; count of bases not matched to a gene: 5. The CDR3 totals 13 residues. Per germline, CDR1 SQVTM and CDR2 ANQGSEA. CDR3 protein: CSDRAGGQETQYF. CDR3 bases: TGCAGCGATAGGGCGGGAGGGCAAGAGACCCAGTACTTC.

This clone was seen only a few times. The chain combines TRBV7-2 with TRBJ1-5; 8 bases line up with TRBD1. The CDR3 is made up of 13 amino acids. Germline V CDR1 and CDR2: SGHTA, FQGNSA. V was pared by 5 bases and J by 4 bases, with 1 base of the junction left unmatched. CDR3 sequence reads: CASSGQGNQPQHF. The CDR3 DNA follows: TGTGCCAGCAGCGGACAGGGTAATCAGCCCCAGCATTTT.

The rearrangement uses TRBV19 and TRBJ2-7, with a weak D call TRBD1 (7 bases). CDR3 length: 15 residues. The V and J ends lost 4 bases and 6 bases respectively, with 19 bases between them. The germline V gene encodes CDR1 LNHDA and CDR2 SQIVND (reference sequence). In DNA, the CDR3 is TGTGCCAGTAGTACAGCCAGGGGGGCGATTATCGAGCAGTACTTC. Its protein product is CASSTARGAIIEQYF.

CDR3 nucleotides: TGTGCCAGCAGCTTGAATCGTCTTACGGTGAACTATGGCTACACCTTC. Translating gives CASSLNRLTVNYGYTF. The J gene is TRBJ1-2, the V gene TRBV5-6; D is undetermined. In germline, CDR1 is SGHDT, CDR2 YYEEEE. The CDR3 is made up of 16 amino acids. Trimming stripped 1 base from V and 2 bases from J, with 15 bases between.

This rearrangement joins TRBV28 to TRBJ1-1, with no clear D. CDR1 and CDR2 from the germline V gene are MDHEN and SYDVKM. With 6 bases removed from V and 4 bases from J, the gap between germline ends came to 15 bases. This CDR3 is built from 14 residues. CDR3 residues: CASSSFPVSTEAFF. CDR3 sequence (DNA): TGTGCCAGCAGCTCCTTCCCGGTGAGCACTGAAGCTTTCTTT. The full variable domain, its missing parts supplied by reference TRBV28 and TRBJ1-1, is DVKVTQSSRYLVKRTGEKVFLECVQDMDHENMFWYRQDPGLGLRLIYFSYDVKMKEKGDIPEGYSVSREKKERFSLILESASTNQTSMYLCASSSFPVSTEAFFGQGTRLTVV.

This rearrangement joins TRBV19 to TRBJ2-1; D is possibly TRBD2 (5 bases). V gave up 3 bases and J gave up 9 bases, with 9 bases separating them. There are 12 residues in the CDR3. CDR1 and CDR2 from the germline V gene are LNHDA and SQIVND (reference sequence). For the CDR3, the DNA is TGTGCCAGTAGTATGGGGAGCCGTGAGCAGTTCTTC. Protein: CASSMGSREQFF.

This clone was observed a few times. This sequence joins TRBV7-9 and TRBJ1-2; the D gene is possibly TRBD1 (6 bases). Germline V CDR1 and CDR2: SEHNR, FQNEAQ (reference sequence). The CDR3 is 16 amino acids. The V end was cut by 3 bases, the J end by 1 base, with 15 bases between. Here the CDR3 reads CASSFRGGPFNYGYTF. CDR3 coding DNA: TGTGCCAGCAGCTTTCGGGGGGGCCCTTTTAACTATGGCTACACCTTC.